The rows below give T cell receptor beta chains drawn from one sample of a study of T cells in Graves' hyperthyroidism and ophthalmopathy. Each CDR3 protein is one row after TCRdb ran MiXCR on the multiplex PCR reads. The table lists about 560,000 distinct CDR3 sequences, less than 20% of them singletons. The material sequenced was blood. These receptors all come from a woman aged 30 to 39 with Graves' hyperthyroidism. Each CDR3 is given with its conserved first and last residue. The D gene is left open where the match is weak. Where a row states a size, it is once, few, many or the class of an expanded clone; other rows omit it.

v_gene	d_gene	j_gene	abundance	len	CDR3nt	CDR3aa
TRBV24-1	.	TRBJ2-1	few	16	TGTGCCACCAGTGATTCCGGGACAACCACGTACAATGAGCAGTTCTTC	CATSDSGTTTYNEQFF
TRBV20-1	TRBD2	TRBJ2-3	many	14	TGCAGTGCCTTCACTAGCGGGAGTACAGATACGCAGTATTTT	CSAFTSGSTDTQYF
TRBV7-6	.	TRBJ2-3	.	17	TGTGCCAGCAGCTTAAATTTATACGTCCAACCCACAGATACGCAGTATTTT	CASSLNLYVQPTDTQYF
TRBV20-1	TRBD2	TRBJ2-3	.	16	TGCAGTGCTTCGGTTAGCGGGAGGGCCGGCACAGATACGCAGTATTTT	CSASVSGRAGTDTQYF
TRBV4-3	TRBD1	TRBJ2-5	.	17	TGCGCCAGCAGCCAAGATCTTCGGACAGGGATGAGAGAGACCCAGTACTTC	CASSQDLRTGMRETQYF
TRBV11-2	.	TRBJ2-7	many	18	TGTGCCAGCAGCCCAAGTCCCGGGACATGGCATATCACCTACGAGCAGTACTTC	CASSPSPGTWHITYEQYF
TRBV6-1	.	TRBJ2-2	.	20	TGTGCCAGCAGTGAAACGGCAGGAGCGACCGACAACTATAACACCGGGGAGCTGTTTTTT	CASSETAGATDNYNTGELFF
TRBV6-1	TRBD1	TRBJ2-1	many	15	TGTGCCAGCAGTAAGGGACAGGGAAGCTACAATGAGCAGTTCTTC	CASSKGQGSYNEQFF
TRBV20-1	TRBD1	TRBJ1-5	.	17	TGCAGTGCTCTAACAGGGGGAGGGTCATATAGCAATCAGCCCCAGCATTTT	CSALTGGGSYSNQPQHF
TRBV20-1	.	TRBJ2-7	.	13	TGCAGTGCTGGAAAGGATTCCCCCTACGAGCAGTACTTC	CSAGKDSPYEQYF